This TCR beta chain is from a study of blood T cell repertoires in COVID-19. Background on the study: Samples of COVID-19 (acute and convalescent) were obtained from the United States, Italy and Spain. T cells, B-cell-depleted T cells, or PBMCs provided the cDNA or gDNA that served as material.

CDR1 is SGHKS, CDR2 YYEKEE, per germline (reference sequence). The CDR3 extends over 20 amino acids. V gave up 2 bases and J gave up 2 bases; unmatched junction bases: 17. Original processing notes: Amplified reference gene primers provided the basis for estimating nucleated cell counts. Only in-frame clones appear in the TCRdb table, and some are missing; sequencing was by immunoSEQ multiplex PCR. The V and J calls and clone size come from that table; D and trimming were worked out from the DNA. The sample consists of about 130,000 clones, more than 80% of them appearing once. The sequenced sample was peripheral blood. This clonotype originated in a human donor in a cohort sampled during active COVID-19. The V and J genes are TRBV5-5 and TRBJ2-7; 12 bases are a match to TRBD1. The DNA for the CDR3 is TGTGCCAGCAGCTTTTTCCCGGGGACAGGGGGCGGTTGGGACACCTACGAGCAGTACGTC. Its protein product is CASSFFPGTGGGWDTYEQYV.